This TCR beta chain came from a study of blood T cell repertoires in COVID-19. About the research overall: Sample material is recorded as cDNA or gDNA derived from T cells, B-cell-depleted T cells, or PBMCs.

This CDR3 spans 13 amino acids. The germline V gene has CDR1 SGHTA and CDR2 FQGNSA. V was clipped by 5 bases and J by 9 bases; unmatched bases: 6. As processed by the authors: The assay estimated nucleated cells by amplifying reference gene primers. The repertoire was sequenced with immunoSEQ multiplex PCR; TCRdb's copy has only in-frame clones and lacks some. Clone size and the V and J calls come from that table; the DNA yielded D and trimming. The table shows about 160,000 clones, with around 90% occurring only once. This TCR was recovered from a woman aged 55-69 years with active or convalescent COVID-19. The genes are TRBV7-2 and TRBJ2-1; 8 bases line up with TRBD1. The sample taken for sequencing was peripheral blood. CDR3 sequence: CASSPRQGSEQFF. DNA of the CDR3: TGTGCCAGCAGCCCTAGACAGGGGAGTGAGCAGTTCTTC.